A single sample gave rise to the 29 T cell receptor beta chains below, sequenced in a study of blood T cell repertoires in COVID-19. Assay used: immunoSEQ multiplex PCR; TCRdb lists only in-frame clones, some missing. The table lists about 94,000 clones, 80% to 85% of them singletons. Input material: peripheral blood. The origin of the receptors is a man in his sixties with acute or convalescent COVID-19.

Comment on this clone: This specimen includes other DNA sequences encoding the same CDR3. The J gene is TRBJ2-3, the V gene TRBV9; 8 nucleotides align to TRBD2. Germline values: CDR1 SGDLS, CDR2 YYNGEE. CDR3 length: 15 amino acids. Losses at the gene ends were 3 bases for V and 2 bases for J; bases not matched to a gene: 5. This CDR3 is CASSAAGRVTDTQYF. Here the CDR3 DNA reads TGTGCCAGCAGCGCAGCCGGGAGGGTCACAGATACGCAGTATTTT.

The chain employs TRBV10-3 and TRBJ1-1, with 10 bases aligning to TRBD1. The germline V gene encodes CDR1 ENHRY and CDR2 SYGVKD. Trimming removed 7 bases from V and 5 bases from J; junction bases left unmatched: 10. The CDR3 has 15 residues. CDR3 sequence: CAIKDSGQGKTEAFF. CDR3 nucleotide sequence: TGTGCCATCAAAGATTCGGGACAGGGGAAGACTGAAGCTTTCTTT.

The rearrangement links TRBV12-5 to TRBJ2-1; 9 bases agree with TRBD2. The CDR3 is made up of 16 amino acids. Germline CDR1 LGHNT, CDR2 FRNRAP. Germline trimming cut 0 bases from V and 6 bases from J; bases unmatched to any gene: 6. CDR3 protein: CASGLVGSGGTNEQFF. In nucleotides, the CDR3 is TGTGCTAGTGGTTTGGTCGGTAGCGGGGGAACCAATGAGCAGTTCTTC.

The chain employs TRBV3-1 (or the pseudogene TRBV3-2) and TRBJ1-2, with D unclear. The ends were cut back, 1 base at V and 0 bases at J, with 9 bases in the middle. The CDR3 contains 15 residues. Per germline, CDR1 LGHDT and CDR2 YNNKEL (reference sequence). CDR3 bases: TGTGCCAGCAGCCAAGGGCCCTCCCCTAACTATGGCTACACCTTC. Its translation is CASSQGPSPNYGYTF.

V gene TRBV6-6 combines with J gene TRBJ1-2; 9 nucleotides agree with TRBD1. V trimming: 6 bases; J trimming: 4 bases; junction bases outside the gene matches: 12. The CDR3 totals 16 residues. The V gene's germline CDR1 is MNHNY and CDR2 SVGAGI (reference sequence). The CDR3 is CASSSGTGTHGYGYTF. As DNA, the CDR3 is TGTGCCAGCAGCTCCGGGACAGGGACCCACGGCTATGGCTACACCTTC.

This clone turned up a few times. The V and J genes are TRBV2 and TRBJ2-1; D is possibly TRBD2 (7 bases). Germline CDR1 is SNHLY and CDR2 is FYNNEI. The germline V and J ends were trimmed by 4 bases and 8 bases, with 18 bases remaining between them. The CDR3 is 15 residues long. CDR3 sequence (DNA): TGTGCCAGCAGTGGAGGGGGGGCCTGGAACGATGAGCAGTTCTTC. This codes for CASSGGGAWNDEQFF.

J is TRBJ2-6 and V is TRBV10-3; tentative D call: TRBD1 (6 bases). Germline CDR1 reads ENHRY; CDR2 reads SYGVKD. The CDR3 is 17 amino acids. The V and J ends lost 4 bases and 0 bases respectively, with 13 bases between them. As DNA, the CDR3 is TGTGCCATCAGTGCAGGGGCGTCTCTCTCTGGGGCCAACGTCCTGACTTTC. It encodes CAISAGASLSGANVLTF.

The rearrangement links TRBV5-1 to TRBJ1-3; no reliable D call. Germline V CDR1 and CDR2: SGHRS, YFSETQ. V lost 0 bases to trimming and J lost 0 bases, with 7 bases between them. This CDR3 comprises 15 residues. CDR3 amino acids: CASSLVGDSGNTIYF. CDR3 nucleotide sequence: TGCGCCAGCAGCTTGGTGGGAGACTCTGGAAACACCATATATTTT.

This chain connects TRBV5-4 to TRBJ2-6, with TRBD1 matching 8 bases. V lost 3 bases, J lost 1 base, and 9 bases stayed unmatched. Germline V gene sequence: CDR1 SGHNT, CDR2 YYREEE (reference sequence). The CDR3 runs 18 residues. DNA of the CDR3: TGTGCCAGCAGCTCCGGACAGGGTATTTTTTCTGGGGCCAACGTCCTGACTTTC. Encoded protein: CASSSGQGIFSGANVLTF.

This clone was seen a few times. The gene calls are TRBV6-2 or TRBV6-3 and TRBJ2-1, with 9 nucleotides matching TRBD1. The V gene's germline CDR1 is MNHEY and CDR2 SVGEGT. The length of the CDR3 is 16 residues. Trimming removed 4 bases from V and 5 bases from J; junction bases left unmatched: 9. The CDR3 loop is CASSLPTGGANNEQFF. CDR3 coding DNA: TGTGCCAGCAGTTTACCGACAGGGGGAGCAAACAATGAGCAGTTCTTC.

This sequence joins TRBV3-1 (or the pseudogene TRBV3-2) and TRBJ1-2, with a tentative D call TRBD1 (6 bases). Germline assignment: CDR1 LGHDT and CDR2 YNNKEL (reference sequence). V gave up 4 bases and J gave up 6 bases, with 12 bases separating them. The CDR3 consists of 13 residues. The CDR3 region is CASSLGQYDGYTF. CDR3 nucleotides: TGTGCCAGCAGCCTTGGACAGTATGATGGCTACACCTTC.

CDR3 region: CASSPRTGMGTEAFF. CDR3 DNA sequence: TGTGCCAGCAGCCCTAGGACAGGGATGGGTACTGAAGCTTTCTTT. This sequence joins TRBV7-2 and TRBJ1-1; 8 bases fit TRBD1. CDR1 and CDR2 (germline): SGHTA, FQGNSA. There are 15 residues in the CDR3. V lost 5 bases to trimming and J lost 5 bases; unmatched junction nucleotides: 10.

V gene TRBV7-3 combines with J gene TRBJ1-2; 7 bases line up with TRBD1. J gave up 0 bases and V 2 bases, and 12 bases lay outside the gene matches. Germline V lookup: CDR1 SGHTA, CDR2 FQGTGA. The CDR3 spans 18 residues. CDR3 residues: CASSLQGGDRAPNYGYTF. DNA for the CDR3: TGTGCCAGCAGCTTACAGGGGGGAGACCGAGCACCTAACTATGGCTACACCTTC. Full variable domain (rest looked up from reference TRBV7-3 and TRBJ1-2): GAGVSQTPSNKVTEKGKYVELRCDPISGHTALYWYRQSLGQGPEFLIYFQGTGAADDSGLPNDRFFAVRPEGSVSTLKIQRTERGDSAVYLCASSLQGGDRAPNYGYTFGSGTRLTVV.

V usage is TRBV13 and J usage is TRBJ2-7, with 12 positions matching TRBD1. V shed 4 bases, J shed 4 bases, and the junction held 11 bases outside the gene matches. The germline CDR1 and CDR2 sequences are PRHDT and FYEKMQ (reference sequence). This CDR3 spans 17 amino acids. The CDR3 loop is CASSSRGGQGALYEQYF. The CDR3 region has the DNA TGTGCCAGCAGCTCCAGGGGGGGACAGGGGGCGCTTTACGAGCAGTACTTC.

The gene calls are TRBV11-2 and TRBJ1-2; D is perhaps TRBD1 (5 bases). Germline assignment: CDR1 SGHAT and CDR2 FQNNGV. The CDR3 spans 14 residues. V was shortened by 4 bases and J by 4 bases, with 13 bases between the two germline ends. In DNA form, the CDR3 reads TGTGCCAGCAGCTCCGGACAATTCCCCTATGGCTACACCTTC. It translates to CASSSGQFPYGYTF.

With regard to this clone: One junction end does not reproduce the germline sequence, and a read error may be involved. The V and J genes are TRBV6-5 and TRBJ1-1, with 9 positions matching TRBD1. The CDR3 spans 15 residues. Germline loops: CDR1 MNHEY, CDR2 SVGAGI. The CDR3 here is CASSNSGTGTIGAFF. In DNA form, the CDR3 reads TGTGCCAGCAGTAACTCAGGGACAGGGACTATTGGAGCTTTCTTT.

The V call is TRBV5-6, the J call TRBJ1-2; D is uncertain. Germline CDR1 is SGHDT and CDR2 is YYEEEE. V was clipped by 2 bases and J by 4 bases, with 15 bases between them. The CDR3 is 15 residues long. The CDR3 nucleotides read TGTGCCAGCAGCTTTCCCTCAGCCACGGGCTATGGCTACACCTTC. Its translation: CASSFPSATGYGYTF.

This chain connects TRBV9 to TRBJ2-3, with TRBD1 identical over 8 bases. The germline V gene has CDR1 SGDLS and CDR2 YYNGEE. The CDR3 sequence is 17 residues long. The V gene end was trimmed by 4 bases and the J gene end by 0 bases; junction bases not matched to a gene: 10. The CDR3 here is CASSPTYRGFSTDTQYF. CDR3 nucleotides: TGTGCCAGCAGCCCCACGTACAGGGGGTTTAGCACAGATACGCAGTATTTT.

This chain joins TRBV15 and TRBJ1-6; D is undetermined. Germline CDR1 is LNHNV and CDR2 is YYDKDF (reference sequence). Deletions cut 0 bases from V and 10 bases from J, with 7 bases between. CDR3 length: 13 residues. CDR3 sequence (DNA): TGTGCCACCAGCAGAGATGAGGGATCACCCCTCCACTTT. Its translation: CATSRDEGSPLHF.

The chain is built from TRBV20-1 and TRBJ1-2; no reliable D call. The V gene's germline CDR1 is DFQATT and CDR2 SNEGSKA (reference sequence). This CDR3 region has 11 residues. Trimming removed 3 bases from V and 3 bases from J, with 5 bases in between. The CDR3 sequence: CSASFDYGYTF. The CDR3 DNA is TGCAGTGCTAGTTTCGACTATGGCTACACCTTC.

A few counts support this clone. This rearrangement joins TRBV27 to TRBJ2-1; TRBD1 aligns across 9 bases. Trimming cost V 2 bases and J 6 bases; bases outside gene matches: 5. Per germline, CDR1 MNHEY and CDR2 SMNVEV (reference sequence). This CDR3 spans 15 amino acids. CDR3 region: CASSLGTGTVNEQFF. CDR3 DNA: TGTGCCAGCAGTTTAGGGACAGGGACGGTCAATGAGCAGTTCTTC.

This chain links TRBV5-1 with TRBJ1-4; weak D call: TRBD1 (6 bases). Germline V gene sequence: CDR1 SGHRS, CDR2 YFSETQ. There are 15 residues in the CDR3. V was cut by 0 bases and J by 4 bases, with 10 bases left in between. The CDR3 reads CASSLGGGSNEKLFF. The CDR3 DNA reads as TGCGCCAGCAGCTTGGGAGGGGGAAGTAATGAAAAACTGTTTTTT.

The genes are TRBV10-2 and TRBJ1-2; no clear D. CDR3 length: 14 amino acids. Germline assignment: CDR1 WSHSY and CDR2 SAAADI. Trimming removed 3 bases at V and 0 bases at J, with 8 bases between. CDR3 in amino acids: CASSDAAANYGYTF. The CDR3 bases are TGCGCCAGCAGTGATGCGGCAGCTAACTATGGCTACACCTTC.

The CDR3 bases are TGCGCCAGCAGCATCGCCGGGACAGGGCACAATGAGCAGTTCTTC. Translating it yields CASSIAGTGHNEQFF. The rearrangement links TRBV5-1 to TRBJ2-1, with 9 bases that match TRBD1. The CDR3 is 15 amino acids. Germline CDR1 reads SGHRS; CDR2 reads YFSETQ. The V and J ends lost 4 bases and 5 bases, in that order; junction bases with no gene match: 7.

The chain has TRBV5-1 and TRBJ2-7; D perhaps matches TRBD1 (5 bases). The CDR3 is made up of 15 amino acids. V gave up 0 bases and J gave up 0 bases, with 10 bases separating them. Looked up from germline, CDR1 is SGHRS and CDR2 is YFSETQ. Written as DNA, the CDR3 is TGCGCCAGCAGCTTGGAGCCCAGGGTCTCCTACGAGCAGTACTTC. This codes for CASSLEPRVSYEQYF.

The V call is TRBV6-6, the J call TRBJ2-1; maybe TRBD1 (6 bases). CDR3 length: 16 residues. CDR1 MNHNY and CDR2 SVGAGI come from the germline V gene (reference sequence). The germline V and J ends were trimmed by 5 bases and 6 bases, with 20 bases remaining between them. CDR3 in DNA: TGTGCCAGCAGTCTACAGGGATCGGGGCGGAGCAATGAGCAGTTCTTC. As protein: CASSLQGSGRSNEQFF.

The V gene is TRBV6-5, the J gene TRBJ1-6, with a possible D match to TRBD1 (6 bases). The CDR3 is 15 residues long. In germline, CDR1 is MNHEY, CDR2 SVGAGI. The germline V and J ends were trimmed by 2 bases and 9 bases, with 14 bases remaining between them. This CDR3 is CASSYTRQDSSPLHF. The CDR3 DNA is TGTGCCAGCAGTTACACACGACAGGACAGTTCACCCCTCCACTTT.

The CDR3 region has the DNA TGCGCCAGCAGCTTGGCAGACAGGAATTCACCCCTCCACTTT. Translation gives CASSLADRNSPLHF. V gene TRBV5-1 combines with J gene TRBJ1-6; perhaps TRBD1 as D (6 bases). There are 14 residues in the CDR3. Germline V lookup: CDR1 SGHRS, CDR2 YFSETQ. V shed 0 bases and J shed 7 bases, with 8 bases lying between them. The full variable domain, with the rest looked up from reference TRBV5-1 and TRBJ1-6, is KAGVTQTPRYLIKTRGQQVTLSCSPISGHRSVSWYQQTPGQGLQFLFEYFSETQRNKGNFPGRFSGRQFSNSRSEMNVSTLELGDSALYLCASSLADRNSPLHFGNGTRLTVT.

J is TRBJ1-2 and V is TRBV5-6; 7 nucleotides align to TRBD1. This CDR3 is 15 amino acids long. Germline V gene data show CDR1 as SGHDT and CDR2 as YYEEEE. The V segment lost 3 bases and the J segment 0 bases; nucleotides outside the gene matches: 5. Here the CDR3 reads CASSWDRAANYGYTF. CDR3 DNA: TGTGCCAGCAGCTGGGACAGAGCTGCTAACTATGGCTACACCTTC.